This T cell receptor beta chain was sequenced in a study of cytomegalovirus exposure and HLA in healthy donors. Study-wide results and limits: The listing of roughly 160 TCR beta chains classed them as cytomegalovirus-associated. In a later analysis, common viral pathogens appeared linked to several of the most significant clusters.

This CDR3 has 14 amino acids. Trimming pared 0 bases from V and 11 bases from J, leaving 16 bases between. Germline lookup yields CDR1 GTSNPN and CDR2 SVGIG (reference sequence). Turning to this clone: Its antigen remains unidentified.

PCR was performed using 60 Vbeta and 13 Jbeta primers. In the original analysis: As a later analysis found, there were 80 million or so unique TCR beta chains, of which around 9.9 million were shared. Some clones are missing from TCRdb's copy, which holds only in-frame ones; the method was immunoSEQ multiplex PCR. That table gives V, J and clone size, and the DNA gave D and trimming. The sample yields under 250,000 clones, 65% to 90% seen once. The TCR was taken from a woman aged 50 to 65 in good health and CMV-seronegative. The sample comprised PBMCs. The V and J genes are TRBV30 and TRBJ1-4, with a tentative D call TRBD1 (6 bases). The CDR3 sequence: CAWSVVGATGKLFF. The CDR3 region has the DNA TGTGCCTGGAGTGTAGTGGGGGCAACCGGGAAACTGTTTTTT.